One and the same sample provided the 24 T cell receptor beta chains below, sequenced in a study of CD8 T cells in ankylosing spondylitis. MiXCR, applied by TCRdb to the 5' RACE reads, yields one record per CDR3 protein. The sample consists of roughly 240,000 distinct CDR3 sequences, approximately 8.4% of them appearing once. The source material was blood, either unsorted or a sorted T cell fraction (not recorded which). These receptor sequences come from a female donor with ankylosing spondylitis or in good health (not recorded which).

This clonotype was observed many times. This chain links TRBV12-3 or TRBV12-4 with TRBJ1-3; TRBD1 is a possible D gene (6 bases). V was cut by 8 bases and J by 7 bases, with 9 bases left in between. This CDR3 region has 11 residues. The CDR3 DNA reads TGTGCCAGCCTACAGGGTAACACCATATATTTT. Amino acid sequence: CASLQGNTIYF.

This clonotype turned up a few times. The V and J genes are TRBV10-3 and TRBJ1-2; weak D call: TRBD1 (6 bases). V was shortened by 10 bases and J by 6 bases, with 21 bases between the two germline ends. Germline-derived CDR1 and CDR2 are ENHRY and SYGVKD. The CDR3 totals 14 residues. CDR3 loop: CATEDGQTGHGYTF. The CDR3 DNA reads as TGTGCCACGGAGGATGGACAGACAGGCCATGGCTACACCTTC.

In its sample, this clonotype was seen many times. This chain links TRBV15 with TRBJ2-4; D is unresolved. The germline V and J ends were trimmed by 0 bases and 0 bases, with 9 bases remaining between them. CDR1 and CDR2 from the germline V gene are LNHNV and YYDKDF (reference sequence). The CDR3 covers 16 residues. CDR3 sequence (DNA): TGTGCCACCAGCAGAGATACCCCCCTAGCCAAAAACATTCAGTACTTC. Translated: CATSRDTPLAKNIQYF.

This clonotype appeared many times. The chain is built from TRBV20-1 and TRBJ1-5; D is unclear. CDR1 DFQATT and CDR2 SNEGSKA come from the germline V gene (reference sequence). V was cut by 0 bases and J by 5 bases, with 14 bases left in between. The CDR3 has 15 amino acids. The CDR3 bases are TGCAGTGCTAGAGATGGAGGATTTGAAGATCAGCCCCAGCATTTT. Translation: CSARDGGFEDQPQHF.

This clonotype was observed many times. CDR3 amino acids: CASSQSGGGNIQYF. The CDR3 coding sequence is TGTGCCAGCAGTCAATCGGGGGGAGGGAACATTCAGTACTTC. This rearrangement joins TRBV25-1 to TRBJ2-4; 7 nucleotides align to TRBD2. The CDR3 is 14 amino acids. Per germline, CDR1 MGHDK and CDR2 SYGVNS. The V segment lost 5 bases and the J segment 7 bases; nucleotides outside the gene matches: 8.

This clonotype was observed many times. This rearrangement joins TRBV20-1 to TRBJ1-5; 9 nucleotides align to TRBD1. In germline, CDR1 is DFQATT, CDR2 SNEGSKA (reference sequence). The CDR3 has 14 amino acids. Unmatched junction bases numbered 3, after V lost 0 bases and J lost 6 bases. CDR3 DNA: TGCAGTGCTAGAGAAAACAGGGGGCGTCAGCCCCAGCATTTT. As protein: CSARENRGRQPQHF.

This clonotype was recorded many times. The rearrangement uses TRBV6-1 and TRBJ2-7; D may be TRBD1 (6 bases). Germline V gene sequence: CDR1 MNHNS, CDR2 SASEGT. This CDR3 region has 13 residues. Trimming removed 5 bases from V and 4 bases from J, with 12 bases in between. The CDR3 here is CASSSAQGYEQYF. The CDR3 bases are TGTGCCAGCAGTAGCGCCCAGGGGTACGAGCAGTACTTC.

In this sample, this clonotype turned up many times. This chain links TRBV29-1 with TRBJ1-2; tentatively, D is TRBD1 (6 bases). The CDR3 runs 12 residues. Germline V lookup: CDR1 SQVTM, CDR2 ANQGSEA. V lost 6 bases and J lost 2, with 10 bases in between. CDR3 nucleotides: TGCAGCGTCCGGGACACGAACTATGGCTACACCTTC. As protein: CSVRDTNYGYTF.

The chain joins TRBV29-1 to TRBJ1-1; no clear D. The germline CDR1 and CDR2 sequences are SQVTM and ANQGSEA. V lost 2 bases to trimming and J lost 7 bases, with 11 bases between them. CDR3 size: 12 residues. CDR3 residues: CSVEWGSNEAFF. CDR3 sequence (DNA): TGCAGCGTTGAATGGGGTTCCAATGAAGCTTTCTTT.

This clonotype was recorded a few times. V usage is TRBV2 and J usage is TRBJ2-7; 7 nucleotides agree with TRBD1. CDR3 length equals 14 residues. V trimming: 1 base; J trimming: 7 bases; junction bases outside the gene matches: 7. Germline V lookup: CDR1 SNHLY, CDR2 FYNNEI. CDR3 sequence reads: CASSEVGQPREQYF. CDR3 bases: TGTGCCAGCAGTGAAGTGGGACAGCCCAGAGAGCAGTACTTC.

This clonotype appeared many times. This rearrangement joins TRBV29-1 to TRBJ2-5, with 8 bases lining up with TRBD2. This CDR3 is 15 amino acids long. The germline CDR1 and CDR2 sequences are SQVTM and ANQGSEA. Losses at the gene ends were 4 bases for V and 2 bases for J; bases not matched to a gene: 9. The CDR3 bases are TGCAGCGTTGTTTTTCCGCCGGGAGGGCAAGAGACCCAGTACTTC. It specifies CSVVFPPGGQETQYF.

This clonotype was counted between two and nine times. V is TRBV12-3 or TRBV12-4 and J is TRBJ2-1; 14 bases align to TRBD2. The CDR3 sequence is 18 residues long. Trimming took 3 bases from V and 7 from J; bases not matched to a gene: 11. The CDR3 spells CASSFGRGTSGRGNEQFF. The CDR3 DNA follows: TGTGCCAGCAGTTTTGGGCGGGGGACTAGCGGGAGAGGGAATGAGCAGTTCTTC.

Many counts were recorded for this clonotype. CDR3 sequence reads: CASSLMGEPFF. Written as DNA, the CDR3 is TGTGCCAGCAGCTTAATGGGGGAACCTTTCTTT. The chain is built from TRBV7-9 and TRBJ1-1; the D gene is possibly TRBD1 (5 bases). CDR1 and CDR2 (germline): SEHNR, FQNEAQ (reference sequence). With 2 bases removed from V and 12 bases from J, the gap between germline ends came to 10 bases. This CDR3 region has 11 residues.

Concerning this clonotype itself: The CDR3 does not close with the conserved phenylalanine or tryptophan, likely indicating a read error. J is TRBJ1-2 and V is TRBV7-8, with TRBD1 as a possible D gene (6 bases). CDR3 length equals 15 residues. Trimming stripped 5 bases from V and 10 bases from J, with 23 bases between. CDR1 SGHVS and CDR2 FQNEAQ come from the germline V gene. The chain's CDR3 is CASSLYTSGATDYTV. CDR3 nucleotide sequence: TGTGCCAGCAGCCTTTACACCTCGGGGGCTACGGACTACACCGTC.

This clonotype was detected many times. This chain uses TRBV12-5 with TRBJ1-2; tentatively, D is TRBD1 (5 bases). V was pared by 2 bases and J by 4 bases, with 11 bases between. This CDR3 region has 14 residues. The germline V gene has CDR1 LGHNT and CDR2 FRNRAP. This chain's CDR3 is CASGLRERGYGYTF. The CDR3 DNA reads TGTGCTAGTGGTTTGAGGGAAAGGGGCTATGGCTACACCTTC.

This clonotype has at least ten counts. The chain uses TRBV20-1 and TRBJ2-7; unclear D gene. The V and J ends lost 3 bases and 4 bases respectively, with 7 bases between them. This CDR3 spans 11 amino acids. The germline gives CDR1 DFQATT, CDR2 SNEGSKA (reference sequence). The CDR3 is CSASSPYEQYF. The CDR3, as DNA: TGCAGTGCTAGCTCCCCTTACGAGCAGTACTTC.

This clonotype has a count of ten or more. V gene TRBV7-2 combines with J gene TRBJ1-5, with TRBD1 as a possible D gene (6 bases). V was trimmed by 1 base and J by 6 bases, leaving 10 bases between them. This CDR3 contains 14 residues. From germline, CDR1 is SGHTA and CDR2 FQGNSA. The CDR3 loop reads CASSLEPGAQPQHF. The CDR3 bases are TGTGCCAGCAGCTTAGAGCCAGGGGCTCAGCCCCAGCATTTT.

This clonotype was counted many times. The rearrangement joins TRBV30 to TRBJ2-3; D call uncertain. Germline lookup yields CDR1 GTSNPN and CDR2 SVGIG (reference sequence). The CDR3 covers 14 residues. V was clipped by 0 bases and J by 0 bases, with 7 bases between them. The CDR3 sequence: CAWSVDHSTDTQYF. CDR3 nucleotides: TGTGCCTGGAGTGTAGACCATAGCACAGATACGCAGTATTTT.

This clonotype was counted many times. The gene calls are TRBV6-2 or TRBV6-3 and TRBJ2-2; 7 positions match TRBD1. Germline CDR1 is MNHEY and CDR2 is SVGEGT. This CDR3 spans 15 amino acids. Trimming took 5 bases from V and 1 from J; bases not matched to a gene: 4. This chain's CDR3 is CASSTGTENTGELFF. CDR3 DNA: TGTGCCAGCAGTACAGGGACAGAGAACACCGGGGAGCTGTTTTTT.

This clonotype has at least ten counts. The chain couples TRBV7-6 to TRBJ2-1, with D hard to call. V was cut by 2 bases and J by 3 bases, with 11 bases left in between. Germline V CDR1 and CDR2: SGHVS, FNYEAQ. CDR3 size: 15 residues. The CDR3 reads CASSLNSDRYNEQFF. CDR3 nucleotide sequence: TGTGCCAGCAGCTTAAACTCCGACCGCTACAATGAGCAGTTCTTC.

This clonotype has a count of ten or more. The chain combines TRBV28 with TRBJ2-2, with unresolved D. V was cut by 5 bases and J by 4 bases, with 8 bases left in between. CDR1 is MDHEN and CDR2 is SYDVKM in the germline V gene. CDR3 length: 13 amino acids. DNA of the CDR3: TGTGCCAGCAGTCCTCCCGGCACCGGGGAGCTGTTTTTT. Its protein product is CASSPPGTGELFF.

This clonotype was seen many times. V and J are TRBV5-1 and TRBJ2-1; TRBD2 might be the D (5 bases). The CDR3 is 16 amino acids. Germline V gene lookup returns CDR1 SGHRS and CDR2 YFSETQ. Trimming cost V 0 bases and J 9 bases, with 19 bases left between them. The chain's CDR3 is CASSLGTRLGTTEQFF. CDR3 DNA: TGCGCCAGCAGCTTGGGAACTAGATTAGGAACGACTGAGCAGTTCTTC.

This clonotype was found many times. V is TRBV7-8 and J is TRBJ2-1; D not resolved. The germline V gene has CDR1 SGHVS and CDR2 FQNEAQ. V was clipped by 5 bases and J by 9 bases, with 14 bases between them. This CDR3 has 13 residues. CDR3 amino acids: CASSAAMSAEQFF. DNA for the CDR3: TGTGCCAGCAGCGCAGCTATGTCTGCTGAGCAGTTCTTC.

This clonotype was recorded at least ten times. The chain carries TRBV7-8 and TRBJ1-1, with D possibly matching TRBD1 (5 bases). The CDR3 has 15 amino acids. V was cut by 2 bases and J by 2 bases, with 12 bases left in between. Per germline, CDR1 SGHVS and CDR2 FQNEAQ. CDR3 loop: CASSLRGMENTEAFF. DNA of the CDR3: TGTGCCAGCAGCTTACGGGGGATGGAAAACACTGAAGCTTTCTTT.